This passage covers 26 T cell receptor beta chains from one sample sequenced in a study of blood T cell repertoires in COVID-19. Profiled with immunoSEQ multiplex PCR; TCRdb holds only in-frame clones, not every one. This sample has over 120,000 clones, with roughly 84% found just once. The specimen was peripheral blood. The receptors were sampled from a woman between 55 and 75 years old with acute or convalescent COVID-19.

The genes are TRBV6-5 and TRBJ1-2, with unresolved D. From germline, CDR1 is MNHEY and CDR2 SVGAGI. CDR3 length equals 14 residues. V was clipped by 3 bases and J by 2 bases, with 10 bases between them. DNA of the CDR3: TGTGCCAGCAGTTATCAATCAGTCAACTATGGCTACACCTTC. Its translation is CASSYQSVNYGYTF.

V usage is TRBV11-3 and J usage is TRBJ2-5, with 9 bases identical to TRBD1. The CDR3 spans 15 residues. With 5 bases clipped from V and 4 bases from J, the junction kept 8 bases outside the gene matches. Per the germline V gene, CDR1 is SGHNT and CDR2 is YENEEA. CDR3 DNA: TGTGCCAGCAGCCCGCCCGGGACAGGGAGAGAGACCCAGTACTTC. It codes for CASSPPGTGRETQYF.

The rearrangement uses TRBV7-9 and TRBJ1-1, with D unclear. The germline V gene encodes CDR1 SEHNR and CDR2 FQNEAQ (reference sequence). The CDR3 runs to 13 residues. Trimming shortened V by 5 bases and J by 1 base, and 8 bases separated the two germline ends. The CDR3 DNA is TGTGCCAGCAGCCCCACAAGGAACACTGAAGCTTTCTTT. Its protein is CASSPTRNTEAFF.

The J gene is TRBJ2-1, the V gene TRBV11-2; D may be TRBD2 (5 bases). The V gene lost 0 bases and the J gene lost 7 bases, with 16 bases spanning the gap. The germline gives CDR1 SGHAT, CDR2 FQNNGV. This CDR3 has 16 residues. The DNA of the CDR3 is TGTGCCAGCAGCTTAGATATGGGAGTTGGTAGGAATGAGCAGTTCTTC. It is translated as CASSLDMGVGRNEQFF.

The rearrangement uses TRBV15 and TRBJ2-5; D unresolved. V was trimmed by 2 bases and J by 2 bases, leaving 3 bases between them. The CDR3 covers 12 residues. CDR1 and CDR2 (germline): LNHNV, YYDKDF (reference sequence). This CDR3 reads CATSRHQETQYF. The CDR3 bases are TGTGCCACCAGCAGACATCAAGAGACCCAGTACTTC.

This clone has a single count. The V call is TRBV6-6, the J call TRBJ1-1; no firm D call. Trimming left V 5 bases short and J 1 base short, with 8 bases between. The CDR3 spans 13 residues. Germline V CDR1 and CDR2: MNHNY, SVGAGI (reference sequence). This CDR3 is CASSTGGNTEAFF. CDR3 nucleotides: TGTGCCAGCAGTACCGGCGGGAACACTGAAGCTTTCTTT.

The CDR3 spells CASSSPLDSDTQYF. The CDR3 coding sequence is TGTGCCAGCAGTTCCCCACTAGATTCCGATACGCAGTATTTT. This chain uses TRBV28 with TRBJ2-3; weak D call: TRBD2 (5 bases). The CDR3 is 14 amino acids. Trimming left V 4 bases short and J 6 bases short, with 14 bases between. Germline assignment: CDR1 MDHEN and CDR2 SYDVKM.

The CDR3 is CASFVAHTGELFF. CDR3 nucleotide sequence: TGTGCCAGCTTCGTAGCCCACACCGGGGAGCTGTTTTTT. The chain uses TRBV7-9 and TRBJ2-2; D gene uncertain. The CDR3 runs 13 residues. The germline CDR1 and CDR2 sequences are SEHNR and FQNEAQ (reference sequence). Between the trimmed V and J ends, which lost 8 bases and 3 bases, there was a span of 10 bases. Looking up the rest from reference TRBV7-9 and TRBJ2-2 gives the full variable domain: DTGVSQNPRHKITKRGQNVTFRCDPISEHNRLYWYRQTLGQGPEFLTYFQNEAQLEKSRLLSDRFSAERPKGSFSTLEIQRTEQGDSAMYLCASFVAHTGELFFGEGSRLTVL.

J is TRBJ2-7 and V is TRBV5-4; the match to TRBD1 covers 7 bases. Trimming cost V 1 base and J 0 bases; bases outside gene matches: 4. The CDR3 runs 15 residues. Germline V gene lookup returns CDR1 SGHNT and CDR2 YYREEE (reference sequence). CDR3 residues: CASSLYRGSSYEQYF. DNA for the CDR3: TGTGCCAGCAGCTTGTACAGGGGAAGCTCCTACGAGCAGTACTTC.

The gene calls are TRBV3-1 (or the pseudogene TRBV3-2) and TRBJ1-1, with D perhaps matching TRBD1 (5 bases). CDR1 is LGHDT, CDR2 YNNKEL, per germline (reference sequence). Deletions cut 2 bases from V and 2 bases from J, with 9 bases between. The CDR3 has 14 residues. The CDR3: CASSQQDRNTEAFF. As DNA, the CDR3 is TGTGCCAGCAGCCAACAAGACAGAAACACTGAAGCTTTCTTT.

The rearrangement links TRBV6-6 to TRBJ1-5; TRBD1 agrees at 10 bases. The CDR3 runs 17 residues. Germline-derived CDR1 and CDR2 are MNHNY and SVGAGI (reference sequence). V lost 5 bases, J lost 6 bases, and 13 bases stayed unmatched. In nucleotides, the CDR3 is TGTGCCAGCAGTCCAAGACCCCGGGACAGGGGCGGTCAGCCCCAGCATTTT. As protein: CASSPRPRDRGGQPQHF.

The chain uses TRBV3-1 (or the pseudogene TRBV3-2) and TRBJ2-3; D uncertain. This CDR3 is 12 amino acids long. Germline loops: CDR1 LGHDT, CDR2 YNNKEL (reference sequence). Trimming removed 1 base from V and 8 bases from J, with 7 bases in between. DNA for the CDR3: TGTGCCAGCAGCCAAGGTCAAGCTACGCAGTATTTT. It encodes CASSQGQATQYF.

J is TRBJ2-1 and V is TRBV5-1; a weak D match, TRBD2 (5 bases). This CDR3 has 16 residues. Germline-derived CDR1 and CDR2 are SGHRS and YFSETQ. Trimming took 2 bases from V and 0 from J, leaving 12 bases between them. In nucleotides, the CDR3 is TGCGCCAGCAGCTTCGAGGGTCGAAGCTCCTACAATGAGCAGTTCTTC. It is translated as CASSFEGRSSYNEQFF.

The chain carries TRBV7-3 and TRBJ2-3; perhaps TRBD2 as D (6 bases). Between the trimmed V and J ends, which lost 6 bases and 4 bases, there was a span of 17 bases. This CDR3 spans 15 amino acids. Looked up from germline, CDR1 is SGHTA and CDR2 is FQGTGA. The CDR3 reads CASRAGSGGADTQYF. In nucleotides, the CDR3 is TGTGCCAGCAGGGCGGGGAGCGGAGGGGCAGATACGCAGTATTTT.

This chain connects TRBV4-1 to TRBJ1-1, with 7 bases identical to TRBD1. Germline V gene data show CDR1 as MGHRA and CDR2 as YSYEKL. The CDR3 extends over 16 amino acids. V gave up 4 bases and J gave up 3 bases; unmatched junction bases: 11. CDR3 sequence: CASSPNDRDWDTEAFF. CDR3 coding DNA: TGCGCCAGCAGCCCGAACGACAGGGATTGGGACACTGAAGCTTTCTTT.

The J gene is TRBJ2-5, the V gene TRBV2; D is possibly TRBD2 (5 bases). The length of the CDR3 is 14 residues. Germline values: CDR1 SNHLY, CDR2 FYNNEI. Between the trimmed V and J ends, which lost 4 bases and 5 bases, there was a span of 14 bases. CDR3 DNA: TGTGCCAGCAGTGCGCTAGGGAGAGGGGAGACCCAGTACTTC. This encodes CASSALGRGETQYF.

The chain is built from TRBV28 and TRBJ2-7, with 8 nucleotides matching TRBD2. The CDR3 is 14 amino acids. V gave up 5 bases and J gave up 0 bases; unmatched junction bases: 3. Germline lookup yields CDR1 MDHEN and CDR2 SYDVKM. CDR3 DNA sequence: TGTGCCAGCAGTCCACTAGCGGTCTCCTACGAGCAGTACTTC. Its translation: CASSPLAVSYEQYF.

The chain uses TRBV6-1 and TRBJ2-5, with 7 nucleotides matching TRBD2. CDR1 and CDR2 (germline): MNHNS, SASEGT. Trimming took 3 bases from V and 3 from J; bases not matched to a gene: 1. CDR3 length: 13 amino acids. CDR3 DNA: TGTGCCAGCAGTGAGCGGGAGAAAGAGACCCAGTACTTC. Protein: CASSEREKETQYF.

The chain employs TRBV15 and TRBJ1-1; D not resolved. V was pared by 1 base and J by 8 bases, with 8 bases between. The CDR3 runs to 12 residues. Germline values: CDR1 LNHNV, CDR2 YYDKDF (reference sequence). CDR3: CATSRAGREAFF. CDR3 coding DNA: TGTGCCACCAGCAGAGCCGGCAGGGAAGCTTTCTTT.

This rearrangement joins TRBV24-1 to TRBJ2-5; 10 positions match TRBD2. This CDR3 comprises 18 residues. Losses at the gene ends were 3 bases for V and 1 base for J; bases not matched to a gene: 10. Germline V gene lookup returns CDR1 KGHDR and CDR2 SFDVKD. The DNA for the CDR3 is TGTGCCACCAGTGATGAGCGGGAGGGCGCGGGGGGCCAAGAGACCCAGTACTTC. As protein: CATSDEREGAGGQETQYF.

This rearrangement joins TRBV6-5 to TRBJ2-7; tentative D call: TRBD2 (6 bases). CDR3 length equals 15 residues. Germline loops: CDR1 MNHEY, CDR2 SVGAGI. Trimming shortened V by 0 bases and J by 2 bases, and 11 bases separated the two germline ends. CDR3 loop: CASSYSIGRPYEQYF. CDR3 DNA: TGTGCCAGCAGTTACTCGATCGGGAGACCCTACGAGCAGTACTTC.

The V and J genes are TRBV7-9 and TRBJ2-7, with 12 bases lining up with TRBD2. The CDR3 is 15 residues long. The germline V gene encodes CDR1 SEHNR and CDR2 FQNEAQ (reference sequence). V was pared by 0 bases and J by 4 bases, with 1 base of the junction left unmatched. This CDR3 is CASSLAGTSGYEQYF. CDR3 DNA sequence: TGTGCCAGCAGCTTAGCTGGGACTAGCGGGTACGAGCAGTACTTC.

V usage is TRBV2 and J usage is TRBJ2-7, with TRBD2 identical over 7 bases. CDR3 size: 16 residues. Germline lookup yields CDR1 SNHLY and CDR2 FYNNEI. V gave up 5 bases and J gave up 6 bases; unmatched junction bases: 16. The CDR3: CASSRAGRDGVAEQYF. The CDR3 region has the DNA TGTGCCAGCAGTAGGGCAGGGAGGGACGGTGTTGCCGAGCAGTACTTC.

The rearrangement uses TRBV7-9 and TRBJ2-7, with 8 bases matching TRBD2. CDR3 length equals 17 residues. Germline values: CDR1 SEHNR, CDR2 FQNEAQ (reference sequence). After removal of 3 bases from V and 3 bases from J, the junction contained 13 bases not matched to a gene. CDR3 sequence (DNA): TGTGCCAGCAGCTTCCCCGGGGGGGCGGGTAGAGACTACGAGCAGTACTTC. This encodes CASSFPGGAGRDYEQYF.

This chain uses TRBV28 with TRBJ1-2, with D possibly being TRBD1 (6 bases). The V and J ends lost 5 bases and 4 bases respectively, with 14 bases between them. Germline V lookup: CDR1 MDHEN, CDR2 SYDVKM. CDR3 size: 14 residues. The DNA for the CDR3 is TGTGCCAGCAGTCTGCCGGGGGGCAGCTATGGCTACACCTTC. Its protein is CASSLPGGSYGYTF.

This chain joins TRBV7-6 and TRBJ2-7, with 8 positions matching TRBD1. CDR1 and CDR2 from the germline V gene are SGHVS and FNYEAQ. The CDR3 contains 16 residues. Trimming cost V 5 bases and J 2 bases; bases outside gene matches: 11. CDR3 sequence reads: CASSPLTGVGPYEQYF. In DNA, the CDR3 is TGTGCCAGCAGCCCCCTGACAGGGGTCGGCCCCTACGAGCAGTACTTC.